This TCR beta chain was recovered during a study of response to subunit inactivated influenza vaccine. Broader study findings: Each seasonal influenza vaccination recruits few new T cells, the authors suggested.

One entry per CDR3 protein, called by TCRdb with MiXCR from the RT-PCR reads. The sample consists of roughly 790,000 distinct CDR3 sequences, about 20% of them appearing once. Germline trimming cut 1 base from V and 5 bases from J; bases unmatched to any gene: 9. The CDR3 totals 15 residues. The V gene's germline CDR1 is SGHRS and CDR2 YFSETQ. About this clonotype itself: The antigen is not known.

The specimen comprised PBMCs from blood, sampled 4 to 6 days after vaccination. The sequence derives from a man aged 45-65 years who received an inactivated influenza vaccine. The V and J genes are TRBV5-1 and TRBJ2-7, with TRBD1 matching 7 bases. The CDR3 loop is CASSLSPTGVDEQYF. For the CDR3, the DNA is TGCGCCAGCAGCTTGTCCCCCACAGGGGTGGACGAGCAGTACTTC. Drawing the rest from reference TRBV5-1 and TRBJ2-7, the complete variable domain is KAGVTQTPRYLIKTRGQQVTLSCSPISGHRSVSWYQQTPGQGLQFLFEYFSETQRNKGNFPGRFSGRQFSNSRSEMNVSTLELGDSALYLCASSLSPTGVDEQYFGPGTRLTVT.